These 16 T cell receptor beta chains were all obtained from the same sample, sequenced in a study of spatial heterogeneity in lung cancer. A single record per CDR3 protein comes from TCRdb applying MiXCR to the 5' RACE reads. The table shows about 38,000 distinct CDR3 sequences, with approximately 7.5% occurring only once. Time point described: sample taken at primary tumor resection. Whole RNA was taken from tumor, nontumor lung or frozen PBMC; it was then sequenced unsorted. The material was PBMCs, obtained at surgery. These receptors originate from a male donor with early-stage non-small cell lung cancer.

In this sample, this clonotype turned up a few times. CDR3 DNA sequence: TGTGCCAGCAGCCCGAGGGGGACAGGGAACACCGGGGAGCTGTTTTTT. Translation: CASSPRGTGNTGELFF. The gene calls are TRBV7-9 and TRBJ2-2; 8 bases fit TRBD1. CDR3 length: 16 residues. The V and J ends lost 5 bases and 1 base, in that order; junction bases with no gene match: 6. CDR1 is SEHNR, CDR2 FQNEAQ, per germline (reference sequence).

This clonotype was observed many times. The rearrangement joins TRBV12-3 or TRBV12-4 to TRBJ2-3; 12 bases align to TRBD2. V lost 3 bases to trimming and J lost 11 bases; unmatched junction nucleotides: 6. The CDR3 totals 14 residues. CDR3 loop: CASSLWTSGIQQYF. In DNA, the CDR3 is TGTGCCAGCAGTTTGTGGACTAGCGGGATCCAGCAGTATTTT.

The sample holds many counts of this clonotype. This rearrangement joins TRBV6-2 or TRBV6-3 to TRBJ2-1; the match to TRBD2 covers 9 bases. J lost 4 bases, V lost 6 bases, and 13 bases had no gene match. Germline V gives CDR1 MNHEY, CDR2 SVGEGT. CDR3 length equals 17 residues. The CDR3 DNA sequence: TGTGCCAGCAGGCGAATCGTAGCGGGGGCCGCTTACAATGAGCAGTTCTTC. Encoded protein: CASRRIVAGAAYNEQFF.

There are many counts of this clonotype. The rearrangement joins TRBV12-3 or TRBV12-4 to TRBJ2-5; tentative D call: TRBD1 (6 bases). The CDR3 runs 15 residues. V was trimmed by 4 bases and J by 5 bases, leaving 17 bases between them. The CDR3 loop reads CASSSKGRGSETQYF. CDR3 DNA: TGTGCCAGCAGTTCTAAGGGCAGGGGCAGTGAGACCCAGTACTTC.

This clonotype turned up a few times. V gene TRBV18 combines with J gene TRBJ2-5; 10 nucleotides line up with TRBD2. V lost 6 bases and J lost 1; bases outside the gene matches: 5. Per the germline V gene, CDR1 is KGHSH and CDR2 is LQKENI. CDR3 length: 15 residues. The CDR3 protein is CASSSLAGGQETQYF. The CDR3 nucleotides are TGTGCCAGCTCGTCTTTAGCGGGGGGCCAAGAGACCCAGTACTTC.

This clonotype was seen many times. V is TRBV3-1 and J is TRBJ1-5; D remains unclear. V was pared by 1 base and J by 4 bases, with 11 bases between. The CDR3 has 15 amino acids. CDR1 LGHDT and CDR2 YNNKEL come from the germline V gene (reference sequence). The CDR3 sequence: CASSQGVQSNQPQHF. Here the CDR3 DNA reads TGTGCCAGCAGCCAAGGAGTACAGAGTAATCAGCCCCAGCATTTT.

The CDR3 region is CASSYGQFFGQHF. The CDR3 region has the DNA TGTGCCAGCAGTTACGGACAGTTCTTTGGCCAGCATTTT. The chain links TRBV6-2 or TRBV6-3 to TRBJ1-5; a weak D match, TRBD1 (6 bases). This CDR3 is 13 amino acids long. Germline CDR1 is MNHEY and CDR2 is SVGEGT. The V end was cut by 2 bases, the J end by 12 bases, with 14 bases between.

This clonotype was recorded many times. V and J are TRBV5-6 and TRBJ1-6, with D uncertain. This CDR3 is built from 17 residues. Trimming took 1 base from V and 2 from J, leaving 13 bases between them. Germline V CDR1 and CDR2: SGHDT, YYEEEE. The CDR3 region has the DNA TGTGCCAGCAGCTTGTATGCGGGGAAAACCTATAATTCACCCCTCCACTTT. This translates into CASSLYAGKTYNSPLHF.

This clonotype was detected ten times or more. The CDR3 DNA reads TGTGCCAGCAGCCGCCTCGCCGGGACTGGATTGAATGAGCAGTTCTTC. Translation gives CASSRLAGTGLNEQFF. V and J are TRBV7-3 and TRBJ2-1; tentatively, D is TRBD2 (6 bases). Trimming shortened V by 5 bases and J by 7 bases, and 21 bases separated the two germline ends. The CDR3 length is 16 residues. Germline V CDR1 and CDR2: SGHTA, FQGTGA.

The genes are TRBV29-1 and TRBJ2-5, with 7 positions matching TRBD1. The trim removed 7 bases at V and 1 base at J, leaving 3 bases unmatched. Germline CDR1 SQVTM, CDR2 ANQGSEA. This CDR3 has 12 residues. CDR3 amino acids: CSAGQIQETQYF. The CDR3 bases are TGCAGCGCGGGACAGATCCAAGAGACCCAGTACTTC.

This clonotype was seen at least ten times. The V gene is TRBV11-3, the J gene TRBJ2-2; D uncertain. Trimming pared 5 bases from V and 1 base from J, leaving 8 bases between. This CDR3 is 14 amino acids long. The V gene's germline CDR1 is SGHNT and CDR2 YENEEA. CDR3 DNA: TGTGCCAGCAGCCCGAACATGAACACCGGGGAGCTGTTTTTT. Its translation: CASSPNMNTGELFF.

This clonotype was seen a few times. This chain uses TRBV18 with TRBJ2-3; D is undetermined. The CDR3 length is 13 residues. V gave up 2 bases and J gave up 4 bases, with 7 bases separating them. Per germline, CDR1 KGHSH and CDR2 LQKENI. The CDR3 sequence: CASSPDFSDTQYF. Here the CDR3 DNA reads TGTGCCAGCTCACCAGATTTCTCAGATACGCAGTATTTT. The full variable domain, rest sourced from reference TRBV18 and TRBJ2-3, is NAGVMQNPRHLVRRRGQEARLRCSPMKGHSHVYWYRQLPEEGLKFMVYLQKENIIDESGMPKERFSAEFPKEGPSILRIQQVVRGDSAAYFCASSPDFSDTQYFGPGTRLTVL.

J is TRBJ2-7 and V is TRBV13; a weak D match, TRBD1 (6 bases). The germline V and J ends were trimmed by 0 bases and 2 bases, with 8 bases remaining between them. CDR1 PRHDT and CDR2 FYEKMQ come from the germline V gene (reference sequence). The CDR3 length is 14 residues. Written as DNA, the CDR3 is TGTGCCAGCAGCTTAGGAGGGGACACCTACGAGCAGTACTTC. Its translation: CASSLGGDTYEQYF.

This clonotype was seen ten or more times. This chain uses TRBV20-1 with TRBJ2-5, with 16 bases matching TRBD2. Germline V lookup: CDR1 DFQATT, CDR2 SNEGSKA (reference sequence). The CDR3 is 16 amino acids. After removal of 5 bases from V and 0 bases from J, the junction contained 3 bases not matched to a gene. The CDR3 is CSAEGLAGGYQETQYF. In DNA, the CDR3 is TGCAGTGCTGAGGGACTAGCGGGAGGGTACCAAGAGACCCAGTACTTC.

The genes are TRBV2 and TRBJ1-3; TRBD1 matches 7 bases. The CDR3 contains 14 residues. V dropped 9 bases and J dropped 0; count of bases not matched to a gene: 5. Germline-derived CDR1 and CDR2 are SNHLY and FYNNEI. The CDR3 region has the DNA TGTGCCAGAAATACAGGGGACTCTGGAAACACCATATATTTT. The encoded protein is CARNTGDSGNTIYF.

This rearrangement joins TRBV10-2 to TRBJ2-5; the D is unclear. Trimming left V 0 bases short and J 3 bases short, with 14 bases between. The V gene's germline CDR1 is WSHSY and CDR2 SAAADI. The CDR3 has 16 residues. In DNA form, the CDR3 reads TGCGCCAGCAGTGAGTCGACGGGCAGTCATAAAGAGACCCAGTACTTC. The encoded protein is CASSESTGSHKETQYF.